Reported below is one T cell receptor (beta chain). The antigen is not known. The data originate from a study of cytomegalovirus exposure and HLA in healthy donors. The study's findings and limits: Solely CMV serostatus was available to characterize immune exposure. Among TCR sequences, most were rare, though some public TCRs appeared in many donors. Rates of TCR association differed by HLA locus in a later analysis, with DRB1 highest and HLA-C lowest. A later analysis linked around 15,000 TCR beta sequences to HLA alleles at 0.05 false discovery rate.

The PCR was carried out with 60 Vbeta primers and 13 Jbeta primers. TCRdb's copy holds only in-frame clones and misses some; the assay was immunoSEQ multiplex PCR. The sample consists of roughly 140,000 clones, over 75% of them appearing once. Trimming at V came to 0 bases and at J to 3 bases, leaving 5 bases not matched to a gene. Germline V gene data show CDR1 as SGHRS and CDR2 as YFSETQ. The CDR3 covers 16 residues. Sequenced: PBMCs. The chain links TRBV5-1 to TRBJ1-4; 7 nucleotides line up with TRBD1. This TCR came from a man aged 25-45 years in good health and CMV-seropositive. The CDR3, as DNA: TGCGCCAGCAGCTTGGGACCAGGGGGAGCTAATGAAAAACTGTTTTTT. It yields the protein CASSLGPGGANEKLFF.